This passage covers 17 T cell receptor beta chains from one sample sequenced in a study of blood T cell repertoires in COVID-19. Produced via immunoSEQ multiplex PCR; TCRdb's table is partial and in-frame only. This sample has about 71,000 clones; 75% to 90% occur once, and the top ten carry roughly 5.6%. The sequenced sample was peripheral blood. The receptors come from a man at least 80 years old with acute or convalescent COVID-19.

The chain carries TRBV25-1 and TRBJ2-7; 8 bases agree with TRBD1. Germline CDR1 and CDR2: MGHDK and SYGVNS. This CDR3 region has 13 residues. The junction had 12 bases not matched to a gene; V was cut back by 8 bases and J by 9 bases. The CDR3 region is CASQGAGPRGQYF. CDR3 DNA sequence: TGTGCCAGCCAGGGGGCGGGGCCTCGGGGGCAGTACTTC.

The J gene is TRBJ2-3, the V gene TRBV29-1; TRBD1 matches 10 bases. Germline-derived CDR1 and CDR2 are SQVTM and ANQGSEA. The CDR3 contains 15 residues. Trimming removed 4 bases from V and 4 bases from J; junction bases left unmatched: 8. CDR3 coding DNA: TGCAGCGTTGCCTCCGGGACAGGGGTCCCAGATACGCAGTATTTT. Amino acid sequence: CSVASGTGVPDTQYF.

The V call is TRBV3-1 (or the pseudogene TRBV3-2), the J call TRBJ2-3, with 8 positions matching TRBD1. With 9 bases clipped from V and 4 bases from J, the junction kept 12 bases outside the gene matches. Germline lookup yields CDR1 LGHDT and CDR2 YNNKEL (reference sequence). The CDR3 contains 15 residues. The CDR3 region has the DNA TGTGCCAGTAGGTCCGGGACAGGTCCTCCAGATACGCAGTATTTT. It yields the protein CASRSGTGPPDTQYF.

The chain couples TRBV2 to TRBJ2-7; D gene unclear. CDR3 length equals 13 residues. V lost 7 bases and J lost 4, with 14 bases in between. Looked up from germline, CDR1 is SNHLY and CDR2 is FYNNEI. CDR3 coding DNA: TGTGCCAGCAATGACGGGTTTGGGTACGAGCAGTACTTC. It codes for CASNDGFGYEQYF.

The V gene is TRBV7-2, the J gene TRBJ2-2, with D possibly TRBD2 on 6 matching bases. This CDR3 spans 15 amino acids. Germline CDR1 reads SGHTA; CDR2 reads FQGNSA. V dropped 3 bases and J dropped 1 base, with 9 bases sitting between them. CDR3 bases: TGTGCCAGCAGCTTTCATAGCGGGAACACCGGGGAGCTGTTTTTT. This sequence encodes CASSFHSGNTGELFF.

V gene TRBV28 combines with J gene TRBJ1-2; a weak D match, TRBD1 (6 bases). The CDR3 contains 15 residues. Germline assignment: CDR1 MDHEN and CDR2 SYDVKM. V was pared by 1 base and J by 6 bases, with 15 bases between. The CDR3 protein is CASSLSGQPVNGYTF. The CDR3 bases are TGTGCCAGCAGTTTATCCGGACAGCCCGTGAATGGCTACACCTTC.

This chain's CDR3 is CASTPGVGYTF. The CDR3 coding sequence is TGTGCCAGCACCCCCGGGGTTGGCTACACCTTC. The chain joins TRBV6-2 or TRBV6-3 to TRBJ1-2; D remains ambiguous. CDR3 size: 11 residues. Germline CDR1 is MNHEY and CDR2 is SVGEGT. The V and J ends lost 7 bases and 7 bases respectively, with 10 bases between them.

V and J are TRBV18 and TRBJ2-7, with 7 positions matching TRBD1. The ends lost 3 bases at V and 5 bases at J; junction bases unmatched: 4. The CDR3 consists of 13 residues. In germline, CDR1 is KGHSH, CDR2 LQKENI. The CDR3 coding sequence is TGTGCCAGCTCACCCTCCACAGGGGACGAGCAGTACTTC. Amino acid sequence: CASSPSTGDEQYF.

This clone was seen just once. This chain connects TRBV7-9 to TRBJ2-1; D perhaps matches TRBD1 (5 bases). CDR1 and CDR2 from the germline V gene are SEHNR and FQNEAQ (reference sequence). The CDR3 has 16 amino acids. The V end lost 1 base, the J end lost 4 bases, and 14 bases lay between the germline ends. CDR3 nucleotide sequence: TGTGCCAGCAGCTTAGGTAGACAGAAGGAGTACAATGAGCAGTTCTTC. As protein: CASSLGRQKEYNEQFF.

The CDR3 DNA is TGCGCCAGCAGCCAAGGCGGATTTAGCACAGATACGCAGTATTTT. Encoded protein: CASSQGGFSTDTQYF. The chain recombines TRBV4-3 with TRBJ2-3; D remains unclear. This CDR3 contains 15 residues. Germline loops: CDR1 LGHNA, CDR2 YSLEER. V lost 1 base to trimming and J lost 0 bases, with 8 bases between them.

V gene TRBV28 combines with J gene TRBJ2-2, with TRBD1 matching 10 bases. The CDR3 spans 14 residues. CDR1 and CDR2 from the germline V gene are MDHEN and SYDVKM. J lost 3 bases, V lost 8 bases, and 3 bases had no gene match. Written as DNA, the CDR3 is TGTGCCAGCCGGACAGGGGGGGACACCGGGGAGCTGTTTTTT. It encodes CASRTGGDTGELFF.

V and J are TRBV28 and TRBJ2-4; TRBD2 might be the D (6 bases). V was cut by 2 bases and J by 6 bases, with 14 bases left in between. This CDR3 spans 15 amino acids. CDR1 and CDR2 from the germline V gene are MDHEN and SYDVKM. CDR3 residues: CASSLALEGLNIQYF. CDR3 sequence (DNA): TGTGCCAGCAGTTTAGCCCTGGAGGGATTAAACATTCAGTACTTC.

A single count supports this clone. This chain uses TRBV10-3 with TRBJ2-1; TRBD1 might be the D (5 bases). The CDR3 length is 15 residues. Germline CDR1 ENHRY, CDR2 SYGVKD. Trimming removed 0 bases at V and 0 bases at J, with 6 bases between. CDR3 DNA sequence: TGTGCCATCAGTGAGTCCCAGGGCTCCTACAATGAGCAGTTCTTC. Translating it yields CAISESQGSYNEQFF.

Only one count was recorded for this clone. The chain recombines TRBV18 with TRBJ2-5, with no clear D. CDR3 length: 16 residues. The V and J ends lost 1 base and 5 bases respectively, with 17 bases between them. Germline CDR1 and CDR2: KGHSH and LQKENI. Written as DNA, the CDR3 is TGTGCCAGCTCACCACTCTTCTCGGCGAGGCGTGAGACCCAGTACTTC. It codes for CASSPLFSARRETQYF.

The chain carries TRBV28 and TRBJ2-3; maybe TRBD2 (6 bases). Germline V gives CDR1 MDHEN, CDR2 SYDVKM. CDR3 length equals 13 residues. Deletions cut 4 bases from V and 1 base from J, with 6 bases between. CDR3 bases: TGTGCCAGCAGTTGGGGGGGCACAGATACGCAGTATTTT. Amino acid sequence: CASSWGGTDTQYF. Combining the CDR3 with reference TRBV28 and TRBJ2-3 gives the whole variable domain DVKVTQSSRYLVKRTGEKVFLECVQDMDHENMFWYRQDPGLGLRLIYFSYDVKMKEKGDIPEGYSVSREKKERFSLILESASTNQTSMYLCASSWGGTDTQYFGPGTRLTVL.

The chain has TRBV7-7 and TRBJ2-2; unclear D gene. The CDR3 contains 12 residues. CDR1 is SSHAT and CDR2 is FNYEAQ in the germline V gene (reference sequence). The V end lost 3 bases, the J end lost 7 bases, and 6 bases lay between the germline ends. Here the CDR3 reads CASSFSGGELFF. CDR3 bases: TGTGCCAGCAGCTTCTCCGGCGGGGAGCTGTTTTTT.

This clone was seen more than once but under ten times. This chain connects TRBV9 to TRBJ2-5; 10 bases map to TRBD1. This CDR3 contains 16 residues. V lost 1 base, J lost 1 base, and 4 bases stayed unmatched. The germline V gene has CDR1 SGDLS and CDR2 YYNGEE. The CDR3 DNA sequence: TGTGCCAGCAGCGTATCGGGGACAGGGGCCCAAGAGACCCAGTACTTC. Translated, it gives CASSVSGTGAQETQYF.